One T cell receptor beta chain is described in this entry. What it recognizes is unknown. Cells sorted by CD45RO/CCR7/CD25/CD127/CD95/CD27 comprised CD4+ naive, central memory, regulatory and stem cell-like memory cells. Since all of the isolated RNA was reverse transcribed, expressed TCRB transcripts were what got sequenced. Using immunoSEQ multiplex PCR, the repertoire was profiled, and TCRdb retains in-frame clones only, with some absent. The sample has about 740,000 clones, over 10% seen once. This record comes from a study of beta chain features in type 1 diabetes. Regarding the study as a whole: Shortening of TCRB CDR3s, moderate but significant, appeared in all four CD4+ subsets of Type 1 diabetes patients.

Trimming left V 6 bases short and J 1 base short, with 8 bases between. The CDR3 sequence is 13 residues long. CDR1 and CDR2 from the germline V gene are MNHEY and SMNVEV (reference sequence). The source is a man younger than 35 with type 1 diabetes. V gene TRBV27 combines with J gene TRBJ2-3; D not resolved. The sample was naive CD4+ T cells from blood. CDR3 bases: TGTGCCAGCAGGGGTCTGCGCACAGATACGCAGTATTTT. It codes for CASRGLRTDTQYF.